The rows below give T cell receptor beta chains drawn from one sample of a study of T cell responses to AZD1222 COVID-19 vaccine. Libraries were prepared by immunoSEQ multiplex PCR; TCRdb keeps only in-frame clonotypes and omits some of them. The table includes over 100,000 clones, 70% to 90% detected once. The source material was peripheral blood, sampled on day 0 of AZD1222 vaccination. These receptors came from an adult in good health. Each CDR3 is given with its conserved first and last residue. Each record gives: clone size, V gene, D gene, J gene, CDR3 protein, CDR3 DNA. The D gene is left open where the match is weak. Rows give clone size only sometimes, using once, few, many, or a class for an expanded clone.

clone size: .
V gene: TRBV7-9
D gene: .
J gene: TRBJ1-2
CDR3 protein: CASSLGAGTGYTF
CDR3 DNA: TGTGCCAGCAGCTTAGGTGCAGGGACCGGCTACACCTTC

clone size: .
V gene: TRBV3-1/TRBV3-2
D gene: .
J gene: TRBJ1-1
CDR3 protein: CASSQDFTPNTEAFF
CDR3 DNA: TGTGCCAGCAGCCAAGATTTTACGCCGAACACTGAAGCTTTCTTT

clone size: .
V gene: TRBV12-3/TRBV12-4
D gene: .
J gene: TRBJ2-5
CDR3 protein: CASSVRRVETQYF
CDR3 DNA: TGTGCCAGCAGTGTTCGACGGGTAGAGACCCAGTACTTC

clone size: .
V gene: TRBV27
D gene: TRBD1
J gene: TRBJ2-3
CDR3 protein: CASRLGQVTDTQYF
CDR3 DNA: TGTGCCAGCAGACTCGGACAGGTCACAGATACGCAGTATTTT

clone size: .
V gene: TRBV5-1
D gene: TRBD1
J gene: TRBJ1-6
CDR3 protein: CASSPGDSRYNSPLHF
CDR3 DNA: TGCGCCAGCAGCCCAGGGGACAGCCGCTATAATTCACCCCTCCACTTT

clone size: .
V gene: TRBV7-8
D gene: .
J gene: TRBJ1-2
CDR3 protein: CASSPRTEGYTF
CDR3 DNA: TGTGCCAGCAGCCCCCGGACAGAAGGCTACACCTTC

clone size: .
V gene: TRBV10-3
D gene: .
J gene: TRBJ2-1
CDR3 protein: CAISDHTGLRFF
CDR3 DNA: TGTGCCATCAGTGATCATACTGGGTTACGGTTCTTC

clone size: .
V gene: TRBV7-3
D gene: TRBD1
J gene: TRBJ1-2
CDR3 protein: CASSSPDRPDYGYTF
CDR3 DNA: TGTGCCAGCAGCTCACCGGACAGGCCCGACTATGGCTACACCTTC

clone size: .
V gene: TRBV21-1
D gene: .
J gene: TRBJ2-2
CDR3 protein: CASSMITGVYTGELFF
CDR3 DNA: TGTGCCAGCAGCATGATCACAGGAGTCTACACCGGGGAGCTGTTTTTT

clone size: .
V gene: TRBV19
D gene: TRBD1
J gene: TRBJ2-5
CDR3 protein: CASSIRTGSQETQYF
CDR3 DNA: TGTGCCAGTAGTATACGGACAGGTTCGCAAGAGACCCAGTACTTC

clone size: .
V gene: TRBV19
D gene: .
J gene: TRBJ1-2
CDR3 protein: CASSKLTANYGYTF
CDR3 DNA: TGTGCCAGTAGCAAGCTGACAGCTAACTATGGCTACACCTTC

clone size: .
V gene: TRBV4-3
D gene: .
J gene: TRBJ1-1
CDR3 protein: CASSRSSTGLEAFF
CDR3 DNA: TGCGCCAGCAGCCGGTCATCGACGGGCCTGGAGGCTTTCTTT

clone size: once
V gene: TRBV27
D gene: TRBD1
J gene: TRBJ2-7
CDR3 protein: CASSPDRLSSYEQYF
CDR3 DNA: TGTGCCAGCAGTCCGGACAGGCTCAGCTCCTACGAGCAGTACTTC

clone size: .
V gene: TRBV19
D gene: TRBD1
J gene: TRBJ1-5
CDR3 protein: CASSMGQNQPQHF
CDR3 DNA: TGTGCCAGTAGTATGGGACAGAATCAGCCCCAGCATTTT

clone size: few
V gene: TRBV20-1
D gene: .
J gene: TRBJ1-2
CDR3 protein: CSAFYGYTF
CDR3 DNA: TGCAGTGCTTTCTATGGCTACACCTTC

clone size: .
V gene: TRBV19
D gene: .
J gene: TRBJ2-1
CDR3 protein: CASSPGVRRSSYNEQFF
CDR3 DNA: TGTGCCAGTAGTCCGGGAGTTAGAAGGAGCTCCTACAATGAGCAGTTCTTC

clone size: .
V gene: TRBV4-2
D gene: .
J gene: TRBJ2-5
CDR3 protein: CASSPDPIPQETQYF
CDR3 DNA: TGTGCCAGCAGCCCCGACCCCATCCCCCAAGAGACCCAGTACTTC

clone size: .
V gene: TRBV5-5
D gene: TRBD1
J gene: TRBJ2-5
CDR3 protein: CASSLAGTGDTQYF
CDR3 DNA: TGTGCCAGCAGCTTGGCCGGGACAGGCGACACCCAGTACTTC

clone size: .
V gene: TRBV10-3
D gene: .
J gene: TRBJ1-1
CDR3 protein: CAISESMGRRNLNTEAFF
CDR3 DNA: TGTGCCATCAGTGAGTCGATGGGACGGAGAAACTTGAACACTGAAGCTTTCTTT

clone size: .
V gene: TRBV2
D gene: TRBD2
J gene: TRBJ2-3
CDR3 protein: CASSGTSGTQYF
CDR3 DNA: TGTGCCAGCAGTGGGACTAGCGGTACGCAGTATTTT

clone size: .
V gene: TRBV7-2
D gene: .
J gene: TRBJ1-1
CDR3 protein: CASSFPSRGAGTEAFF
CDR3 DNA: TGTGCCAGCAGCTTTCCATCCCGGGGGGCAGGCACTGAAGCTTTCTTT

clone size: .
V gene: TRBV15
D gene: .
J gene: TRBJ1-1
CDR3 protein: CATSRDPGGATEAFF
CDR3 DNA: TGTGCCACCAGCAGAGATCCCGGGGGGGCCACTGAAGCTTTCTTT

clone size: once
V gene: TRBV18
D gene: .
J gene: TRBJ2-7
CDR3 protein: CASSTGNRVSYEQYF
CDR3 DNA: TGTGCCAGCTCAACGGGGAACAGGGTGAGCTACGAGCAGTACTTC

clone size: .
V gene: TRBV18
D gene: TRBD1
J gene: TRBJ1-2
CDR3 protein: CASSPLDRGLGKSGYTF
CDR3 DNA: TGTGCCAGCTCACCGCTCGACAGGGGGTTAGGTAAATCGGGCTACACCTTC

clone size: once
V gene: TRBV11-2
D gene: .
J gene: TRBJ2-5
CDR3 protein: CASSLSTPGGAGETQYF
CDR3 DNA: TGTGCCAGCAGCTTATCAACCCCGGGGGGCGCAGGGGAGACCCAGTACTTC

clone size: .
V gene: TRBV21-1
D gene: .
J gene: TRBJ2-5
CDR3 protein: CASSGDRGRETQYF
CDR3 DNA: TGTGCCAGCAGCGGTGACAGGGGGCGTGAGACCCAGTACTTC

clone size: .
V gene: TRBV28
D gene: .
J gene: TRBJ1-6
CDR3 protein: CASSTGAPMAPLHF
CDR3 DNA: TGTGCCAGCAGTACCGGGGCACCAATGGCACCCCTCCACTTT

clone size: .
V gene: TRBV5-4
D gene: TRBD1
J gene: TRBJ2-7
CDR3 protein: CASSRDSYEQYF
CDR3 DNA: TGTGCCAGCAGCCGGGACAGCTACGAGCAGTACTTC

clone size: few
V gene: TRBV4-3
D gene: .
J gene: TRBJ2-2
CDR3 protein: CASSQTLSGELFF
CDR3 DNA: TGCGCCAGCAGCCAGACGCTGTCCGGGGAGCTGTTTTTT

clone size: .
V gene: TRBV19
D gene: .
J gene: TRBJ2-5
CDR3 protein: CASSAQKQETQYF
CDR3 DNA: TGTGCCAGTAGCGCCCAGAAACAAGAGACCCAGTACTTC

clone size: .
V gene: TRBV11-2
D gene: .
J gene: TRBJ1-2
CDR3 protein: CASSLAAGREGYTF
CDR3 DNA: TGTGCCAGCAGCTTAGCGGCGGGGCGTGAGGGCTACACCTTC

clone size: .
V gene: TRBV20-1
D gene: TRBD1
J gene: TRBJ2-1
CDR3 protein: CSASPQSGTGLLEQFF
CDR3 DNA: TGCAGTGCTAGTCCTCAATCCGGGACAGGCCTCCTTGAGCAGTTCTTC

clone size: .
V gene: TRBV5-1
D gene: .
J gene: TRBJ1-1
CDR3 protein: CASSRQVETEAFF
CDR3 DNA: TGCGCCAGCAGTCGACAGGTTGAGACTGAAGCTTTCTTT

clone size: .
V gene: TRBV9
D gene: .
J gene: TRBJ2-6
CDR3 protein: CASSVGGRGANVLTF
CDR3 DNA: TGTGCCAGCAGCGTTGGAGGGAGAGGGGCCAACGTCCTGACTTTC

clone size: .
V gene: TRBV18
D gene: .
J gene: TRBJ1-2
CDR3 protein: CASSPASAAYGYTF
CDR3 DNA: TGTGCCAGCTCACCCGCTTCAGCCGCCTATGGCTACACCTTC

clone size: .
V gene: TRBV5-1
D gene: .
J gene: TRBJ1-4
CDR3 protein: CASSTRPDSLPEKLFF
CDR3 DNA: TGCGCCAGCAGCACCCGTCCTGACAGCTTACCTGAAAAACTGTTTTTT

clone size: .
V gene: TRBV5-1
D gene: TRBD1
J gene: TRBJ1-1
CDR3 protein: CASSLGQGITEAFF
CDR3 DNA: TGCGCCAGCAGCCTGGGACAGGGGATCACTGAAGCTTTCTTT

clone size: .
V gene: TRBV5-6
D gene: .
J gene: TRBJ1-2
CDR3 protein: CASSPAGRTDENYGYTF
CDR3 DNA: TGTGCCAGCAGCCCAGCCGGCAGAACAGACGAAAACTATGGCTACACCTTC

clone size: .
V gene: TRBV12-3/TRBV12-4
D gene: .
J gene: TRBJ2-3
CDR3 protein: CASRDINTQYF
CDR3 DNA: TGTGCCAGCAGAGACATAAATACGCAGTATTTT

clone size: .
V gene: TRBV29-1
D gene: TRBD1
J gene: TRBJ1-1
CDR3 protein: CSARQGTTEAFF
CDR3 DNA: TGCAGCGCACGACAGGGAACCACTGAAGCTTTCTTT

clone size: medium-sized
V gene: TRBV6-5
D gene: .
J gene: TRBJ1-2
CDR3 protein: CASSPAGVSNYGYTF
CDR3 DNA: TGTGCCAGCAGCCCCGCGGGGGTATCCAACTATGGCTACACCTTC

clone size: .
V gene: TRBV4-2
D gene: TRBD1
J gene: TRBJ2-3
CDR3 protein: CASSLWTGATDTQYF
CDR3 DNA: TGTGCCAGCAGCCTCTGGACAGGCGCCACAGATACGCAGTATTTT

clone size: .
V gene: TRBV2
D gene: .
J gene: TRBJ2-1
CDR3 protein: CASSDEKNGGSIYNEQFF
CDR3 DNA: TGTGCCAGCAGCGACGAGAAGAACGGGGGATCAATATACAATGAGCAGTTCTTC

clone size: .
V gene: TRBV5-4
D gene: .
J gene: TRBJ2-5
CDR3 protein: CASSSGLGGTQYF
CDR3 DNA: TGTGCCAGCAGCTCGGGGCTCGGAGGGACCCAGTACTTC

clone size: .
V gene: TRBV6-5
D gene: .
J gene: TRBJ1-1
CDR3 protein: CASSYGRRGLGTEAFF
CDR3 DNA: TGTGCCAGCAGTTACGGTCGCAGGGGCCTCGGAACTGAAGCTTTCTTT

clone size: once
V gene: TRBV5-6
D gene: .
J gene: TRBJ1-5
CDR3 protein: CASSFVGGQPQHF
CDR3 DNA: TGTGCCAGCAGCTTCGTAGGGGGACAGCCCCAGCATTTT

clone size: once
V gene: TRBV4-2
D gene: TRBD1
J gene: TRBJ2-7
CDR3 protein: CASSQVETGRSYEQYF
CDR3 DNA: TGTGCCAGCAGCCAAGTAGAGACAGGGCGTTCCTACGAGCAGTACTTC

clone size: .
V gene: TRBV5-1
D gene: .
J gene: TRBJ2-7
CDR3 protein: CASSLAGRYEQYF
CDR3 DNA: TGCGCCAGCAGCTTGGCCGGCCGCTACGAGCAGTACTTC

clone size: once
V gene: TRBV5-1
D gene: .
J gene: TRBJ1-1
CDR3 protein: CASSLTGETHTEAFF
CDR3 DNA: TGCGCCAGCAGCTTGACCGGGGAAACTCACACTGAAGCTTTCTTT

clone size: .
V gene: TRBV5-6
D gene: .
J gene: TRBJ2-7
CDR3 protein: CASSANRDEQYF
CDR3 DNA: TGTGCCAGCAGCGCCAACAGGGACGAGCAGTACTTC

clone size: .
V gene: TRBV7-9
D gene: .
J gene: TRBJ2-5
CDR3 protein: CASSQTTVQETQYF
CDR3 DNA: TGTGCCAGCAGCCAGACTACCGTACAAGAGACCCAGTACTTC

clone size: .
V gene: TRBV11-2
D gene: .
J gene: TRBJ1-2
CDR3 protein: CASVEDGYGYTF
CDR3 DNA: TGTGCCAGTGTCGAGGACGGGTATGGCTACACCTTC

clone size: .
V gene: TRBV3-1/TRBV3-2
D gene: TRBD1
J gene: TRBJ2-2
CDR3 protein: CASSPRRPGTANTGELFF
CDR3 DNA: TGTGCCAGCAGCCCTCGTCGCCCCGGGACAGCGAACACCGGGGAGCTGTTTTTT

clone size: .
V gene: TRBV24-1
D gene: .
J gene: TRBJ2-1
CDR3 protein: CATSDSSTGTYNEQFF
CDR3 DNA: TGTGCCACCAGTGATTCCTCGACGGGTACCTACAATGAGCAGTTCTTC

clone size: .
V gene: TRBV10-1
D gene: TRBD2
J gene: TRBJ2-2
CDR3 protein: CASSAMAGGGNTGELFF
CDR3 DNA: TGCGCCAGCAGTGCCATGGCGGGGGGCGGAAACACCGGGGAGCTGTTTTTT